Below, 7 T cell receptor beta chains from the same sample are listed, as sequenced in a study of monozygotic twins with inflammatory bowel disease. TCRdb re-called the 5' RACE reads, yielding one record per CDR3 amino acid sequence without DNA. The repertoire table contains approximately 160,000 distinct CDR3 sequences. Source material: blood. The source is a human donor with ulcerative colitis or Crohn's disease, or a healthy co-twin of an affected twin (not recorded which).

The chain links TRBV30 to TRBJ2-5; TCRdb's assignment of TRBD1 cannot be checked, as there is no DNA. CDR3 length: 11 amino acids. Per the germline V gene, CDR1 is GTSNPN and CDR2 is SVGIG (reference sequence). CDR3 region: CASQGAETQYF.

This rearrangement joins TRBV28 to TRBJ2-2; lacking DNA, the TRBD2 call made by TCRdb goes unchecked. CDR1 and CDR2 from the germline V gene are MDHEN and SYDVKM. The CDR3 covers 15 residues. The CDR3 loop reads CASRLFLRGTGELFF. Based on the CDR3 plus reference TRBV28 and TRBJ2-2, the full variable domain is DVKVTQSSRYLVKRTGEKVFLECVQDMDHENMFWYRQDPGLGLRLIYFSYDVKMKEKGDIPEGYSVSREKKERFSLILESASTNQTSMYLCASRLFLRGTGELFFGEGSRLTVL.

V gene TRBV10-1 combines with J gene TRBJ2-4. Germline V CDR1 and CDR2: WNHNN, SYGVQD (reference sequence). The CDR3 consists of 14 residues. CDR3 sequence: CASSPGLAENIQYF.

The gene calls are TRBV7-9 and TRBJ2-2; TCRdb's assignment of TRBD2 cannot be checked, as there is no DNA. The CDR3 sequence is 15 residues long. CDR1 and CDR2 (germline): SEHNR, FQNEAQ (reference sequence). The CDR3 region is CASSQSGLATGELFF.

The rearrangement joins TRBV5-1 to TRBJ1-5. CDR3 length: 15 residues. Germline assignment: CDR1 SGHRS and CDR2 YFSETQ. CDR3 amino acids: CASSLFLGTDQPQHF.

The CDR3: CASRSDRRGGGNQPQHF. V and J are TRBV28 and TRBJ1-5; the D call of TRBD1 rests on TCRdb alone, since no DNA is present to check it. The CDR3 runs 17 residues. Looked up from germline, CDR1 is MDHEN and CDR2 is SYDVKM.

V usage is TRBV28 and J usage is TRBJ2-2. CDR3 length equals 13 residues. CDR1 is MDHEN, CDR2 SYDVKM, per germline. CDR3 loop: CATRGKTPGELFF.